This entry concerns a single T cell receptor (beta chain). This sample is part of a study of CD8+CD57+ T cells in acquired aplastic anemia. The patients chosen for sequencing had shown expansion of CD8+CD57+ cells (detected by flow cytometry). According to the study, genomic DNA was the template for TCR beta VDJ and CDR3 profiling. TCRdb re-derived calls from the reads in MiXCR, one entry per CDR3 protein. The sample shows 100,000 to 150,000 distinct CDR3 sequences, approximately 40% of them seen only once. V shed 7 bases and J shed 4 bases, with 14 bases lying between them. In germline, CDR1 is MNHNS, CDR2 SASEGT. CDR3 length: 14 residues.

Sequenced input: sorted CD4+, CD8+, or CD8+CD57+ T cells (not recorded which) from PBMCs. V and J are TRBV6-1 and TRBJ1-3; possibly TRBD1 for D (5 bases). This TCR derives from a human donor with aplastic anemia. The CDR3 region is CASTRGVFGNTIYF. The CDR3 region has the DNA TGTGCCAGCACCCGGGGGGTCTTCGGAAACACCATATATTTT.